One and the same sample provided the 27 T cell receptor beta chains below, sequenced in a study of T cell changes during pregnancy in multiple sclerosis. Some clones are missing from TCRdb's copy, which holds only in-frame ones; the method was immunoSEQ multiplex PCR. This sample has about 50,000 clones, with over 90% found just once. The material was CD4+ T cells from peripheral blood mononuclear cells, obtained in the second trimester of pregnancy. These receptors originate from a female donor with multiple sclerosis, enrolled in a pregnancy study.

The rearrangement links TRBV9 to TRBJ2-3; 11 nucleotides match TRBD2. Germline V gene sequence: CDR1 SGDLS, CDR2 YYNGEE. CDR3 length: 19 amino acids. The junction had 17 bases not matched to a gene; V was cut back by 4 bases and J by 4 bases. CDR3 DNA sequence: TGTGCCAGCAGCCCAATTCCCATTAGCGGGGGGGCCGCCGCAGATACGCAGTATTTT. Its protein is CASSPIPISGGAAADTQYF.

The chain links TRBV30 to TRBJ1-6, with D possibly being TRBD1 (6 bases). CDR1 is GTSNPN and CDR2 is SVGIG in the germline V gene (reference sequence). The CDR3 consists of 13 residues. V was clipped by 5 bases and J by 8 bases, with 13 bases between them. The CDR3 sequence is CAWSRGLDSPLHF. The CDR3, as DNA: TGTGCCTGGTCAAGGGGGTTGGATTCACCCCTCCACTTT. The full variable domain, with the rest looked up from reference TRBV30 and TRBJ1-6, is SQTIHQWPATLVQPVGSPLSLECTVEGTSNPNLYWYRQAAGRGLQLLFYSVGIGQISSEVPQNLSASRPQDRQFILSSKKLLLSDSGFYLCAWSRGLDSPLHFGNGTRLTVT.

The rearrangement uses TRBV6-5 and TRBJ1-1, with D perhaps matching TRBD1 (5 bases). This CDR3 contains 14 residues. V lost 7 bases to trimming and J lost 7 bases, with 19 bases between them. Germline V lookup: CDR1 MNHEY, CDR2 SVGAGI. CDR3 coding DNA: TGTGCCAGCACCCAGGGAGGGGCGCTGGGTGAAGCTTTCTTT. Translated, it gives CASTQGGALGEAFF.

The chain recombines TRBV15 with TRBJ2-1; no clear D gene. Germline assignment: CDR1 LNHNV and CDR2 YYDKDF (reference sequence). The V gene lost 0 bases and the J gene lost 2 bases, with 8 bases spanning the gap. This CDR3 comprises 15 residues. In DNA form, the CDR3 reads TGTGCCACCAGCAGAGATCTGGGCGCCTACAATGAGCAGTTCTTC. Translated, it gives CATSRDLGAYNEQFF.

J is TRBJ2-7 and V is TRBV11-2, with 10 bases fitting TRBD2. Germline CDR1 and CDR2: SGHAT and FQNNGV. This CDR3 region has 15 residues. The V gene end was trimmed by 4 bases and the J gene end by 6 bases; junction bases not matched to a gene: 9. The CDR3 loop is CASSSLAGGPLEQYF. The CDR3 region has the DNA TGTGCCAGCAGCTCTTTAGCGGGAGGCCCCCTCGAGCAGTACTTC.

The table lists this clone with a few counts. J is TRBJ1-2 and V is TRBV25-1, with D perhaps TRBD1 (5 bases). The CDR3 sequence is 13 residues long. The germline CDR1 and CDR2 sequences are MGHDK and SYGVNS. V shed 5 bases and J shed 4 bases, with 11 bases lying between them. The CDR3 DNA sequence: TGTGCCAGCAGTTTGCTGGACACCTATGGCTACACCTTC. It encodes CASSLLDTYGYTF.

V and J are TRBV27 and TRBJ1-2; 7 bases are a match to TRBD1. Germline lookup yields CDR1 MNHEY and CDR2 SMNVEV (reference sequence). With V trimmed by 5 bases and J by 5 bases, 11 bases remained unmatched. CDR3 length equals 15 residues. For the CDR3, the DNA is TGTGCCAGCAGTACCCTCCCGGCAGGGGGGTATGGCTACACCTTC. This sequence encodes CASSTLPAGGYGYTF.

V and J are TRBV5-4 and TRBJ2-3; 8 positions agree with TRBD2. The CDR3 spans 16 residues. From germline, CDR1 is SGHNT and CDR2 YYREEE (reference sequence). The ends lost 6 bases at V and 3 bases at J; junction bases unmatched: 12. CDR3 amino acids: CASTSGGTSRTDTQYF. The CDR3, as DNA: TGTGCCAGCACCTCTGGGGGGACTAGTAGGACAGATACGCAGTATTTT. The full variable domain, completed using reference TRBV5-4 and TRBJ2-3, is ETGVTQSPTHLIKTRGQQVTLRCSSQSGHNTVSWYQQALGQGPQFIFQYYREEENGRGNFPPRFSGLQFPNYSSELNVNALELDDSALYLCASTSGGTSRTDTQYFGPGTRLTVL.

The chain couples TRBV7-8 to TRBJ1-6, with a weak D call TRBD1 (5 bases). The V end was cut by 5 bases, the J end by 7 bases, with 12 bases between. This CDR3 comprises 14 residues. From germline, CDR1 is SGHVS and CDR2 FQNEAQ. The chain's CDR3 is CASSVTGPNSPLHF. CDR3 coding DNA: TGTGCCAGCAGCGTCACAGGTCCGAATTCACCCCTCCACTTT.

This clone was seen at least ten times. The rearrangement links TRBV10-3 to TRBJ2-7; a weak D match, TRBD1 (6 bases). Germline V gene data show CDR1 as ENHRY and CDR2 as SYGVKD. This CDR3 contains 14 residues. The V end was cut by 6 bases, the J end by 3 bases, with 15 bases between. The CDR3 sequence: CAISGTPKDYEQYF. In DNA, the CDR3 is TGTGCCATCAGCGGGACACCTAAGGACTACGAGCAGTACTTC.

J is TRBJ2-7 and V is TRBV29-1; 7 positions agree with TRBD2. This CDR3 spans 13 amino acids. Germline CDR1 is SQVTM and CDR2 is ANQGSEA. The V and J ends lost 0 bases and 6 bases, in that order; junction bases with no gene match: 5. CDR3 sequence reads: CSVEEASGGEQYF. For the CDR3, the DNA is TGCAGCGTTGAAGAAGCATCGGGGGGCGAGCAGTACTTC.

The chain joins TRBV14 to TRBJ1-3, with D unresolved. Trimming took off 1 base at V and 0 bases at J, with 10 bases between the two ends. Germline CDR1 reads SGHDN; CDR2 reads FVKESK. The CDR3 spans 16 residues. CDR3 loop: CASSQVPGDSGNTIYF. CDR3 DNA: TGTGCCAGCAGCCAAGTTCCGGGAGACTCTGGAAACACCATATATTTT.

J is TRBJ2-7 and V is TRBV5-1; 7 bases fit TRBD2. This CDR3 comprises 15 residues. In germline, CDR1 is SGHRS, CDR2 YFSETQ. V was pared by 0 bases and J by 4 bases, with 7 bases of the junction left unmatched. The CDR3 loop reads CASSLAADGGYEQYF. In DNA form, the CDR3 reads TGCGCCAGCAGCTTGGCGGCCGACGGGGGGTACGAGCAGTACTTC.

The J gene is TRBJ2-5, the V gene TRBV5-1, with D perhaps matching TRBD1 (5 bases). V lost 1 base and J lost 5, with 9 bases in between. Per the germline V gene, CDR1 is SGHRS and CDR2 is YFSETQ. The length of the CDR3 is 13 residues. Here the CDR3 reads CASSLSGLETQYF. Here the CDR3 DNA reads TGCGCCAGCAGCTTGTCAGGGTTGGAGACCCAGTACTTC.

The chain uses TRBV7-8 and TRBJ2-7, with TRBD2 matching 8 bases. Trimming took 4 bases from V and 5 from J; bases not matched to a gene: 13. The length of the CDR3 is 16 residues. CDR1 and CDR2 from the germline V gene are SGHVS and FQNEAQ. The CDR3 loop is CASSWRSGGLSNEQYF. CDR3 DNA: TGTGCCAGCAGCTGGAGATCGGGGGGGCTTTCGAACGAGCAGTACTTC.

The chain couples TRBV19 to TRBJ2-3; 7 nucleotides align to TRBD2. The CDR3 runs 13 residues. V lost 5 bases and J lost 5; bases outside the gene matches: 4. Germline values: CDR1 LNHDA, CDR2 SQIVND (reference sequence). The CDR3 DNA follows: TGTGCCAGTAGTCGCGGGAGAGTAGATACGCAGTATTTT. This translates into CASSRGRVDTQYF.

CDR3 sequence reads: CASSLGKDTQYF. The CDR3 coding sequence is TGTGCCAGCAGCTTGGGTAAAGATACGCAGTATTTT. The chain carries TRBV5-4 and TRBJ2-3; D is ambiguous. The CDR3 is 12 residues long. The germline gives CDR1 SGHNT, CDR2 YYREEE (reference sequence). V lost 0 bases to trimming and J lost 5 bases, with 4 bases between them.

The table lists this clone with a count of one. The V and J genes are TRBV6-1 and TRBJ2-7; D not certain. Trimming cost V 2 bases and J 3 bases, with 5 bases left between them. CDR3 length equals 12 residues. The germline CDR1 and CDR2 sequences are MNHNS and SASEGT. This CDR3 reads CASSELSYEQYF. CDR3 nucleotide sequence: TGTGCCAGCAGTGAACTGAGCTACGAGCAGTACTTC.

This clone occurred a few times. J is TRBJ1-2 and V is TRBV19, with 10 nucleotides matching TRBD1. Trimming at V came to 9 bases and at J to 7 bases, leaving 11 bases not matched to a gene. There are 14 residues in the CDR3. The germline gives CDR1 LNHDA, CDR2 SQIVND (reference sequence). CDR3: CASTSPGQGSGYTF. CDR3 DNA: TGTGCCAGCACCAGTCCGGGACAGGGGAGTGGCTACACCTTC.

The chain combines TRBV2 with TRBJ2-4, with 8 nucleotides matching TRBD1. This CDR3 comprises 15 residues. V gave up 4 bases and J gave up 5 bases; unmatched junction bases: 7. Per the germline V gene, CDR1 is SNHLY and CDR2 is FYNNEI. Here the CDR3 DNA reads TGTGCCAGCAGTGTTCAGGGGGCGCGGGAAAACATTCAGTACTTC. This translates into CASSVQGARENIQYF.

J is TRBJ2-4 and V is TRBV7-9; tentative D call: TRBD1 (6 bases). Between the trimmed V and J ends, which lost 5 bases and 1 base, there was a span of 18 bases. Per germline, CDR1 SEHNR and CDR2 FQNEAQ (reference sequence). The CDR3 runs to 17 residues. CDR3 residues: CASSPPGQGGAKNIQYF. The DNA of the CDR3 is TGTGCCAGCAGCCCCCCCGGCCAAGGGGGTGCCAAAAACATTCAGTACTTC.

This clone was seen only once. The V gene is TRBV7-9, the J gene TRBJ2-5; D is possibly TRBD1 (6 bases). Germline V gene data show CDR1 as SEHNR and CDR2 as FQNEAQ (reference sequence). Trimming shortened V by 7 bases and J by 4 bases, and 19 bases separated the two germline ends. CDR3 length: 15 residues. CDR3 in DNA: TGTGCCAGCACCCAGGGAGACAGGCCCGGAGAGACCCAGTACTTC. It translates to CASTQGDRPGETQYF.

A word on this clone: A junction boundary mismatches the germline segment, possibly from a read error. The V call is TRBV9, the J call TRBJ2-1; 8 bases are a match to TRBD2. This CDR3 is built from 15 residues. Germline-derived CDR1 and CDR2 are SGDLS and YYNGEE. The CDR3: CAGSVSGGANNEQFF. In DNA form, the CDR3 reads TGTGCCGGCAGCGTATCGGGAGGGGCGAACAATGAGCAGTTCTTC.

The CDR3 bases are TGTGCCAGCTCACCACAGAGCGGGGGGGCCTTGGGATACAATGAGCAGTTCTTC. This encodes CASSPQSGGALGYNEQFF. The rearrangement uses TRBV18 and TRBJ2-1; 10 bases line up with TRBD2. CDR1 and CDR2 (germline): KGHSH, LQKENI. CDR3 size: 18 residues. V trimming: 1 base; J trimming: 4 bases; junction bases outside the gene matches: 10.

The V gene is TRBV5-1, the J gene TRBJ2-7; 10 nucleotides agree with TRBD2. Germline V gene lookup returns CDR1 SGHRS and CDR2 YFSETQ. The CDR3 spans 15 residues. V lost 3 bases to trimming and J lost 5 bases; unmatched junction nucleotides: 8. The CDR3 coding sequence is TGCGCCAGCAGCTCAGGGGGGACTAGCGAACACGAGCAGTACTTC. Translation gives CASSSGGTSEHEQYF.

The rearrangement links TRBV30 to TRBJ2-3; 9 bases are a match to TRBD2. The CDR3 extends over 15 amino acids. CDR1 and CDR2 (germline): GTSNPN, SVGIG (reference sequence). Losses at the gene ends were 1 base for V and 4 bases for J; bases not matched to a gene: 6. CDR3 nucleotide sequence: TGTGCCTGGAGTGGTAGCGGGGGTAGGGCAGATACGCAGTATTTT. Its translation is CAWSGSGGRADTQYF.

The rearrangement links TRBV19 to TRBJ2-7; 8 positions match TRBD1. After removal of 6 bases from V and 0 bases from J, the junction contained 7 bases not matched to a gene. The V gene's germline CDR1 is LNHDA and CDR2 SQIVND (reference sequence). The CDR3 contains 15 residues. CDR3 sequence: CASRTRQGSSYEQYF. The CDR3 DNA is TGTGCCAGTAGAACTCGACAGGGGAGCTCCTACGAGCAGTACTTC.